This T cell receptor beta chain was profiled in a study of T cells after posttransplantation cyclophosphamide. Findings of the study overall: Recipient CMV seropositivity and CMV reactivation strongly tracked TRB clonality.

Libraries were prepared by immunoSEQ multiplex PCR; TCRdb keeps only in-frame clonotypes and omits some of them. Listed here are 5,500 to 7,500 clones without any singletons, the top ten holding approximately 54%. This clone occurred many times. Antigen: not known. Cyclophosphamide on days +3 and +4 followed busulfan-fludarabine conditioning and a marrow graft. Germline-derived CDR1 and CDR2 are SQVTM and ANQGSEA. This CDR3 has 13 residues. V lost 6 bases and J lost 2, with 11 bases in between. This clonotype was sampled from a male patient between 45 and 60 years old who received an allogeneic stem cell transplant from an unrelated donor, was CMV-positive, and had acute GVHD only. Some of the T cells might come from the graft donor. The material was PBMCs, obtained after allogeneic stem cell transplant with posttransplant cyclophosphamide. The genes are TRBV29-1 and TRBJ1-5, with D possibly matching TRBD1 (5 bases). CDR3 coding DNA: TGCAGCGTCGCCACGGGGGGCAATCAGCCCCAGCATTTT. Its protein product is CSVATGGNQPQHF.